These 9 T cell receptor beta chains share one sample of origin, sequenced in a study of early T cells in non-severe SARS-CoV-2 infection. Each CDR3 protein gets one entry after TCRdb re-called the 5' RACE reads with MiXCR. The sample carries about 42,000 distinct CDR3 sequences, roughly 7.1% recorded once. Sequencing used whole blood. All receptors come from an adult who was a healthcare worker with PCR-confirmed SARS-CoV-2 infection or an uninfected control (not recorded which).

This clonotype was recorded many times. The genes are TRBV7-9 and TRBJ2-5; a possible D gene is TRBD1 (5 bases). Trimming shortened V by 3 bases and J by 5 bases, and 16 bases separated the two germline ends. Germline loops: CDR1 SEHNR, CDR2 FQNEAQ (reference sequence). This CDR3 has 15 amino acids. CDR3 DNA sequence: TGTGCCAGCAGCTTTTTGGCAGGGCTTTGGGAGACCCAGTACTTC. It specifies CASSFLAGLWETQYF. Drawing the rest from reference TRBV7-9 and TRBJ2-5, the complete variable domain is DTGVSQNPRHKITKRGQNVTFRCDPISEHNRLYWYRQTLGQGPEFLTYFQNEAQLEKSRLLSDRFSAERPKGSFSTLEIQRTEQGDSAMYLCASSFLAGLWETQYFGPGTRLLVL.

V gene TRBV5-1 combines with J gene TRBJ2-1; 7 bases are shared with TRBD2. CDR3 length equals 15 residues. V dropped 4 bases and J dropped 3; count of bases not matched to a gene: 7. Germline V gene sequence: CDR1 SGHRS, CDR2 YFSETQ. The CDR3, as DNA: TGCGCCAGCAGCGTAGGACTAGGCGGCTACAATGAGCAGTTCTTC. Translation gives CASSVGLGGYNEQFF.

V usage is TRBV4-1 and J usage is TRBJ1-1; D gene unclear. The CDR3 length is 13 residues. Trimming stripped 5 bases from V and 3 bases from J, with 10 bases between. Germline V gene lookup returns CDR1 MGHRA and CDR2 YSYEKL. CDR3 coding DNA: TGCGCCAGCAGCTCAGGACGGTACACTGAAGCTTTCTTT. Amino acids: CASSSGRYTEAFF.

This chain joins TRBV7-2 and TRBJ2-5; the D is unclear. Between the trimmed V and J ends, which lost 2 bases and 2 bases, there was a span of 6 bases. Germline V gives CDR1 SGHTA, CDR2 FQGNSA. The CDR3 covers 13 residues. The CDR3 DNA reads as TGTGCCAGCAGCTTAAGGCAGCAAGAGACCCAGTACTTC. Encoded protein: CASSLRQQETQYF.

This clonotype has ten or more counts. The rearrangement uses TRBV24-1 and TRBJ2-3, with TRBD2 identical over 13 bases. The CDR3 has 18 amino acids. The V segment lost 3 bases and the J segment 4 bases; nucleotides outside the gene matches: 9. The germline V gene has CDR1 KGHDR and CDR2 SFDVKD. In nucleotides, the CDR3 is TGTGCCACCAGTGATCCGTACGCACTAGCGGGGGGGGCAGATACGCAGTATTTT. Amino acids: CATSDPYALAGGADTQYF.

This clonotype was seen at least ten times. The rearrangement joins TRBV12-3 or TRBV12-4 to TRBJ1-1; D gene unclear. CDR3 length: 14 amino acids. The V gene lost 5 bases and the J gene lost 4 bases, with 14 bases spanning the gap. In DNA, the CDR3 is TGTGCCAGCAGTCCCCCCAGGCTTTCCACTGAAGCTTTCTTT. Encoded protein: CASSPPRLSTEAFF.

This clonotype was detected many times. The chain's CDR3 is CASSQELSYEQYF. The CDR3 region has the DNA TGTGCCAGCAGCCAAGAGCTGTCCTACGAGCAGTACTTC. This chain links TRBV4-2 with TRBJ2-7; unclear D gene. This CDR3 has 13 residues. V shed 0 bases and J shed 1 base, with 4 bases lying between them. CDR1 and CDR2 (germline): LGHNA, YNFKEQ.

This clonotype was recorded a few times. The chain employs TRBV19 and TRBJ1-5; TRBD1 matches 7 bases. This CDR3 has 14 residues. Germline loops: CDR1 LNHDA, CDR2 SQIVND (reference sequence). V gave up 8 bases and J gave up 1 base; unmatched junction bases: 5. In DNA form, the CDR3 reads TGTGCCAGTGGACGGGGACAGAGCAATCAGCCCCAGCATTTT. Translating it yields CASGRGQSNQPQHF.

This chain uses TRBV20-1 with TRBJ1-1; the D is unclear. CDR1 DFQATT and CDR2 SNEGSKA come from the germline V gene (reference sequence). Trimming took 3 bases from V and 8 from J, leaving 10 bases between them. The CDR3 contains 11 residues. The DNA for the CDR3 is TGCAGTGCTAGGCGCGACGTAGAAGCTTTCTTT. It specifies CSARRDVEAFF.